These 5 T cell receptor beta chains came from one sample sequenced in a study of blood T cell repertoires in COVID-19. Sequenced by immunoSEQ multiplex PCR; TCRdb stores in-frame clones only, minus some. This sample carries some 42,000 clones, roughly 80% of them seen once, and the ten largest clones take around 30%. Sequencing was performed on peripheral blood. These receptors all come from a woman in her 70s with acute or convalescent COVID-19.

This clone was observed once. This rearrangement joins TRBV9 to TRBJ2-1; 8 positions agree with TRBD1. Germline V gene sequence: CDR1 SGDLS, CDR2 YYNGEE. The CDR3 spans 19 residues. V dropped 4 bases and J dropped 1; count of bases not matched to a gene: 16. CDR3: CASSRQGRSSVGSYNEQFF. The CDR3 DNA is TGTGCCAGCAGCAGACAGGGGCGATCTTCCGTAGGGTCCTACAATGAGCAGTTCTTC.

V gene TRBV10-3 combines with J gene TRBJ2-7; 12 positions match TRBD2. Trimming took 11 bases from V and 6 from J; bases not matched to a gene: 14. The CDR3 is 15 amino acids. Germline V gives CDR1 ENHRY, CDR2 SYGVKD. The DNA for the CDR3 is TGTGCCGTAACCGGGGCTAGCGGGGGGGCTGGCGAGCAGTACTTC. Translation: CAVTGASGGAGEQYF.

This clone was counted once. The chain couples TRBV5-4 to TRBJ1-2; 7 nucleotides line up with TRBD1. J gave up 3 bases and V 2 bases, and 4 bases lay outside the gene matches. The length of the CDR3 is 14 residues. The germline V gene has CDR1 SGHNT and CDR2 YYREEE (reference sequence). The CDR3 protein is CASSFDRADYGYTF. CDR3 in DNA: TGTGCCAGCAGCTTTGACAGGGCCGACTATGGCTACACCTTC. Combining the CDR3 with reference TRBV5-4 and TRBJ1-2 gives the whole variable domain ETGVTQSPTHLIKTRGQQVTLRCSSQSGHNTVSWYQQALGQGPQFIFQYYREEENGRGNFPPRFSGLQFPNYSSELNVNALELDDSALYLCASSFDRADYGYTFGSGTRLTVV.

V usage is TRBV3-1 (or the pseudogene TRBV3-2) and J usage is TRBJ2-7; the match to TRBD1 covers 8 bases. The CDR3 loop spans 16 amino acids. Trimming cost V 1 base and J 2 bases; bases outside gene matches: 7. The germline gives CDR1 LGHDT, CDR2 YNNKEL (reference sequence). DNA for the CDR3: TGTGCCAGCAGCCAAGGAATTGGACAGGGACCCTACGAGCAGTACTTC. This encodes CASSQGIGQGPYEQYF.

This clone was counted a single time. The V call is TRBV18, the J call TRBJ2-7; 8 bases align to TRBD2. The CDR3 has 16 amino acids. Trimming cost V 4 bases and J 0 bases; bases outside gene matches: 8. Germline lookup yields CDR1 KGHSH and CDR2 LQKENI. CDR3 in DNA: TGTGCCAGCTCACTTTTAGGCGGGGGGAGCTCCTACGAGCAGTACTTC. It codes for CASSLLGGGSSYEQYF.